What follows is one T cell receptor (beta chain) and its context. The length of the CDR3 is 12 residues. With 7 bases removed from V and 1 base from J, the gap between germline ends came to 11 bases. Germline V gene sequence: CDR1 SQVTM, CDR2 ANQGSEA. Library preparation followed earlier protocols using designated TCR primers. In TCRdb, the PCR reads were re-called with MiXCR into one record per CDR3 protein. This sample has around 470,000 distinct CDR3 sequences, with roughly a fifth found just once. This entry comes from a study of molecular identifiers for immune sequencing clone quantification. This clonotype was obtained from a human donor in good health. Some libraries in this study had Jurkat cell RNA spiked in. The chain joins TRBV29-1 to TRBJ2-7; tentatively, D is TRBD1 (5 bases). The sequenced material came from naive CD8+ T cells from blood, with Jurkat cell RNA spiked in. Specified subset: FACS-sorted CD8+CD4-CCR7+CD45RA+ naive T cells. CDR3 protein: CSAVTESYEQYF. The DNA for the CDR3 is TGCAGCGCCGTGACAGAATCCTACGAGCAGTACTTC.